The rows below give T cell receptor beta chains drawn from one sample of a study of T cell changes during pregnancy in multiple sclerosis. Using immunoSEQ multiplex PCR, the repertoire was profiled, and TCRdb retains in-frame clones only, with some absent. Found here are approximately 88,000 clones, around 92% of them singletons; the top ten hold over 2%. This specimen was peripheral blood, taken in the first trimester of pregnancy. These receptors all stem from a female donor with multiple sclerosis, enrolled in a pregnancy study. Both conserved end residues are part of each CDR3. D genes are given only for firm matches. Only some rows state a clone size, as once, few, many or a class for expanded clones.

j_call clone_size d_call v_call cdr3_aa cdr3_nt
TRBJ2-7 . . TRBV6-5 CASKDSAGYEQYF TGTGCCAGCAAGGACAGTGCGGGCTACGAGCAGTACTTC
TRBJ1-1 . . TRBV18 CASSRNGQFEAFF TGTGCCAGCTCACGAAATGGACAGTTTGAAGCTTTCTTT
TRBJ1-2 . . TRBV29-1 CSVEDSNYGYTF TGCAGCGTTGAGGACAGCAACTATGGCTACACCTTC
TRBJ1-4 . . TRBV6-5 CASSSGVKAVGEKLFF TGTGCCAGCAGTTCTGGGGTTAAAGCGGTTGGTGAAAAACTGTTTTTT
TRBJ1-2 . . TRBV5-6 CASSLVRGSSGYTF TGTGCCAGCAGCTTGGTTCGGGGGAGTAGTGGCTACACCTTC
TRBJ2-2 . TRBD2 TRBV9 CASSQGGVGTGELFF TGTGCCAGCAGCCAGGGAGGGGTGGGCACCGGGGAGCTGTTTTTT
TRBJ1-3 . TRBD1 TRBV28 CASSSGTGAGGNTIYF TGTGCCAGCAGTTCCGGGACAGGGGCCGGTGGAAACACCATATATTTT
TRBJ2-2 . . TRBV29-1 CSVRARVNTGELFF TGCAGCGTTCGGGCGAGGGTGAACACCGGGGAGCTGTTTTTT
TRBJ2-7 . . TRBV19 CASSHGVGSSYEQYF TGTGCCAGTTCACACGGCGTAGGGAGCTCCTACGAGCAGTACTTC
TRBJ1-4 . . TRBV27 CASSLQSGGRLFF TGTGCCAGCAGTTTACAATCAGGAGGAAGACTGTTTTTT
TRBJ1-5 . . TRBV10-3 CAISESRDILREQPQHF TGTGCCATCAGTGAGTCGAGGGACATCCTTAGAGAGCAGCCCCAGCATTTT
TRBJ2-7 . TRBD2 TRBV7-6 CASSPLAGGPQEQYF TGTGCCAGCAGCCCCTTAGCGGGAGGGCCGCAGGAGCAGTACTTC
TRBJ2-2 . TRBD2 TRBV7-9 CASSFAGTSFTGELFF TGTGCCAGCAGCTTTGCCGGGACTAGTTTTACCGGGGAGCTGTTTTTT
TRBJ1-2 once TRBD1 TRBV4-3 CASSLGAGGGPAGGYTF TGCGCCAGCAGCCTTGGGGCAGGGGGCGGACCTGCGGGTGGCTACACCTTC
TRBJ2-7 . TRBD1 TRBV28 CASRRGRDEQYF TGTGCCAGCAGAAGGGGGCGCGACGAGCAGTACTTC
TRBJ1-2 . TRBD1 TRBV5-4 CASSQPGQGARGYTF TGTGCCAGCAGCCAACCGGGACAGGGGGCGCGGGGCTACACCTTC
TRBJ1-1 . . TRBV7-6 CASSLSGNTEAFF TGTGCCAGCAGCTTATCAGGAAACACTGAAGCTTTCTTT
TRBJ2-1 . TRBD2 TRBV13 CASSLTSGTYNEQFF TGTGCCAGCAGCTTGACTAGCGGGACCTACAATGAGCAGTTCTTC
TRBJ2-2 . TRBD2 TRBV5-4 CASSSYLAGVTGELFF TGTGCCAGCAGCTCGTACCTAGCGGGAGTTACCGGGGAGCTGTTTTTT
TRBJ2-7 . . TRBV7-9 CASSLGGNYEQYF TGTGCCAGCAGCTTAGGGGGCAACTACGAGCAGTACTTC
TRBJ2-1 . . TRBV2 CASNTELYNEQFF TGTGCCAGCAATACGGAGCTATACAATGAGCAGTTCTTC
TRBJ2-3 . TRBD1 TRBV6-1 CASSVRQGADTQYF TGTGCCAGCAGTGTACGACAGGGGGCAGATACGCAGTATTTT
TRBJ2-1 . TRBD2 TRBV19 CASNNLAGGREQFF TGTGCCAGTAATAACTTAGCGGGAGGGAGGGAGCAGTTCTTC
TRBJ1-4 . TRBD1 TRBV5-4 CASSQSNRGGNEKLFF TGTGCCAGCAGCCAATCCAACAGGGGAGGTAATGAAAAACTGTTTTTT
TRBJ2-7 . TRBD1 TRBV28 CASSFPGQGAYEQYF TGTGCCAGCAGTTTCCCGGGACAGGGGGCCTACGAGCAGTACTTC
TRBJ1-2 . . TRBV7-9 CASSFQGLGGYTF TGTGCCAGCAGCTTCCAGGGGCTGGGGGGCTACACCTTC
TRBJ2-1 few TRBD2 TRBV11-2 CASSLSGTSGRSSYNEQFF TGTGCCAGCAGCTTATCCGGGACTAGCGGTCGCAGCTCCTACAATGAGCAGTTCTTC
TRBJ2-5 . . TRBV5-6 CASSLGDVVQTQYF TGTGCCAGCAGCTTGGGCGATGTCGTACAGACCCAGTACTTC
TRBJ1-2 . . TRBV19 CASRGQKLDYGYTF TGTGCCAGTAGAGGACAGAAGCTTGACTATGGCTACACCTTC
TRBJ1-1 many . TRBV11-2 CASRLGPQMEAFF TGTGCCAGCAGGCTTGGCCCTCAGATGGAAGCTTTCTTT
TRBJ1-1 . TRBD1 TRBV29-1 CSGTGQIRNTEAFF TGCAGCGGCACGGGACAGATACGGAACACTGAAGCTTTCTTT
TRBJ2-7 . TRBD2 TRBV29-1 CSVAGGVESSYEQYF TGCAGCGTTGCTGGGGGGGTGGAATCCTCCTACGAGCAGTACTTC